The entry below describes one T cell receptor (beta chain). From germline, CDR1 is SGHRS and CDR2 YFSETQ. Trimming removed 0 bases from V and 9 bases from J, with 18 bases in between. This CDR3 has 15 residues. The sample originates from a study of T cell responses to AZD1222 COVID-19 vaccine. At the level of the study: Pooled together were second doses at about 4 or about 12 weeks.

The assay was immunoSEQ multiplex PCR, and TCRdb's table has in-frame clones only and misses some. The table records about 120,000 clones, approximately 93% of them present only once. The V gene is TRBV5-1, the J gene TRBJ1-1; no reliable D call. This TCR was recovered from an adult in good health. This material consisted of peripheral blood, taken on day 0 of AZD1222 vaccination. CDR3 in DNA: TGCGCCAGCAGCTTGGTTTCAAGCCCGGGGAGTCAAGCTTTCTTT. This encodes CASSLVSSPGSQAFF.